The 10 T cell receptor beta chains presented below share a single source sample, sequenced in a study of CXCR3-negative and CXCR3-positive naive CD8 T cells. It was by 5' RACE with UMI labels that the TRB cDNA libraries were prepared. TCRdb re-called the 5' RACE reads and catalogs CDR3 proteins one per entry, DNA excluded. This table lists 100,000 to 150,000 distinct CDR3 sequences. The sequenced sample was naive CXCR3- CD8+ T cells from blood. Subset of the sample: CD45RO-CCR7+CD27+CD95- naive CD8+ T cells lacking CXCR3 (TNR3-). The receptors come from a human donor in good health. Some clones in this sample may be carry-over from other donors' samples.

The gene calls are TRBV28 and TRBJ2-5; lacking DNA, the TRBD1 call made by TCRdb goes unchecked. The germline V gene has CDR1 MDHEN and CDR2 SYDVKM. CDR3 length: 14 residues. CDR3 region: CASSLRDTQETQYF.

The CDR3 spells CASSFSKGTEETQYF. The chain couples TRBV6-5 to TRBJ2-5. From germline, CDR1 is MNHEY and CDR2 SVGAGI. This CDR3 is built from 15 residues.

The rearrangement uses TRBV10-3 and TRBJ2-1; as DNA is missing, the TRBD2 call by TCRdb cannot be tested. Germline CDR1 reads ENHRY; CDR2 reads SYGVKD. The CDR3 is 17 amino acids. CDR3 sequence reads: CAISERVERAEYNEQFF.

The V and J genes are TRBV9 and TRBJ2-7; TCRdb lists TRBD1, though no DNA is available to test this call. The germline CDR1 and CDR2 sequences are SGDLS and YYNGEE. The CDR3 is 17 amino acids. The chain's CDR3 is CASSAPEGDGSPYEQYF.

The V and J genes are TRBV27 and TRBJ1-1. CDR1 is MNHEY and CDR2 is SMNVEV in the germline V gene (reference sequence). The CDR3 has 13 residues. The CDR3 loop is CASSEGMNTEAFF.

J is TRBJ2-3 and V is TRBV9; TCRdb's D call, TRBD1, is unchecked because there is no DNA. This CDR3 contains 13 residues. Per the germline V gene, CDR1 is SGDLS and CDR2 is YYNGEE. This chain's CDR3 is CASSTGGTDTQYF.

The chain joins TRBV29-1 to TRBJ2-5; TCRdb returns TRBD1, unconfirmable since there is no DNA. Germline CDR1 is SQVTM and CDR2 is ANQGSEA. CDR3 length equals 11 residues. This chain's CDR3 is CSVEGRAGGVF.

The chain carries TRBV29-1 and TRBJ2-3; the TCRdb D gene call, TRBD2, has no DNA to confirm it. CDR1 is SQVTM, CDR2 ANQGSEA, per germline. The CDR3 covers 16 residues. The CDR3: CSVNLASGDDTDTQYF.

The chain combines TRBV6-4 with TRBJ2-1; with no DNA, the TCRdb D assignment of TRBD2 cannot be verified. The CDR3 sequence is 15 residues long. The V gene's germline CDR1 is MRHNA and CDR2 SNTAGT. CDR3 loop: CASSAASGSLNEQFF.

This chain connects TRBV27 to TRBJ2-7; TCRdb returns TRBD1, unconfirmable since there is no DNA. The CDR3 has 15 residues. Germline CDR1 MNHEY, CDR2 SMNVEV (reference sequence). This CDR3 is CASSLSPGPAYEQYF.